The rows below give T cell receptor beta chains drawn from one sample of a study of long-term antiretroviral therapy in people with HIV. Sequencing was performed with immunoSEQ multiplex PCR; in TCRdb, only in-frame clones are kept and a portion is missing. This repertoire shows under 7,000 clones, around four fifths found once; its top ten account for 10% to 13%. The material sequenced was unsorted PBMCs, taken 1.8 years before starting antiretroviral therapy. These receptors were obtained from a man between 35 and 55 years old with HIV. The CDR3 runs from the conserved cysteine through the conserved F or W. The D gene is left open where the match is weak. Some rows have no size entry. The others give once, few or many, or a class for an expanded clone.

clone size,V gene,D gene,J gene,CDR3 DNA,CDR3 protein
NA,TRBV28,NA,TRBJ1-1,TGTGCCAGCAGTTTCGGGGGATTGAACACTGAAGCTTTCTTT,CASSFGGLNTEAFF
NA,TRBV7-6,NA,TRBJ2-7,TGTGCCAGCAGCTATTCCATCTTAGGGGAGCAGTACTTC,CASSYSILGEQYF
NA,TRBV7-2,TRBD1,TRBJ2-7,TGTGCCAGCAGCTCCAAAACAGGGGTCTACGAGCAGTACTTC,CASSSKTGVYEQYF
NA,TRBV18,NA,TRBJ1-3,TGTGCCAGCTCGCACGACCTCACGGGGTCCGCTGGAAACACCATATATTTT,CASSHDLTGSAGNTIYF
NA,TRBV18,NA,TRBJ1-3,TGTGCCAGCTCGCTACCGGGGAAGCCTGGAAACACCATATATTTT,CASSLPGKPGNTIYF
few,TRBV7-8,NA,TRBJ2-7,TGTGCCAGCAGCTTAGTTCCGGCGGGAGAGCAGTACTTC,CASSLVPAGEQYF
NA,TRBV7-4,NA,TRBJ2-5,TGTGCCAGCAAAATGAAGCGGAGGGTAGAGACCCAGTACTTC,CASKMKRRVETQYF
NA,TRBV7-3,NA,TRBJ2-1,TGTGCCAGCACCCCAGGGCCTAGCGTTGCCAATGAGCAGTTCTTC,CASTPGPSVANEQFF
NA,TRBV27,NA,TRBJ1-1,TGTGCCAGCAGTTTAGGGGCCTTGACTTTCTTT,CASSLGALTFF
NA,TRBV7-2,NA,TRBJ2-2,TGTGCCAGCAGCTCGTACGTACCCGGGGAGCTGTTTTTT,CASSSYVPGELFF
large,TRBV10-3,NA,TRBJ2-7,TGTGCCACCCGGATGGACCTCTCCTACGAGCAGTACTTC,CATRMDLSYEQYF
few,TRBV9,NA,TRBJ2-1,TGTGCCAGCAGCGTATCCGGGAGTACTGTGTACAATGAGCAGTTCTTC,CASSVSGSTVYNEQFF
NA,TRBV19,NA,TRBJ2-6,TGTGCCAGTAGTATGAGGAGTCTCTCTGGGGCCAACGTCCTGACTTTC,CASSMRSLSGANVLTF
NA,TRBV15,TRBD2,TRBJ2-5,TGTGCCACCAGCAGAGTTTTTGGTAGCGGGAAAGTCGAGACCCAGTACTTC,CATSRVFGSGKVETQYF
NA,TRBV6-5,NA,TRBJ1-5,TGTGCCAGCAGTCCAGGGGCCGAGCCCCAGCATTTT,CASSPGAEPQHF
NA,TRBV10-2,NA,TRBJ2-3,TGCGCCAGCGGGCTGGCTGTAGATACGCAGTATTTT,CASGLAVDTQYF
NA,TRBV19,NA,TRBJ1-5,TGTGCCAGCCAGGCGCTCAATAGCAATCAGCCCCAGCATTTT,CASQALNSNQPQHF
few,TRBV5-4,TRBD2,TRBJ2-1,TGTGCCAGCAGCTTGACATCGCTAGCGGAATACAATGAGCAGTTCTTC,CASSLTSLAEYNEQFF
NA,TRBV6-4,TRBD1,TRBJ1-2,TGTGCCAGCAGTCACACGCCACGGAGAGGACAGGGTTCCACCTATGGCTACACCTTC,CASSHTPRRGQGSTYGYTF
once,TRBV11-2,NA,TRBJ2-5,TGTGCCAGCAGCTCCTCTAGGGACCAAGAGACCCAGTACTTC,CASSSSRDQETQYF
few,TRBV28,TRBD1,TRBJ1-5,TGTGCCAGCAGCCACGGACAGGGAATTCAGCCCCAGCATTTT,CASSHGQGIQPQHF
NA,TRBV7-9,NA,TRBJ2-3,TGTGCCAGCAGCTTAGGACTACAGGGAGCCCTCACAGATACGCAGTATTTT,CASSLGLQGALTDTQYF
once,TRBV13,NA,TRBJ2-7,TGTGCCAGCAGCTTGACTGGCGAGCAGTACTTC,CASSLTGEQYF
NA,TRBV30,NA,TRBJ1-4,TGTGCCTGGAGTGGAGGGACAACTACAACTAATGAAAAACTGTTTTTT,CAWSGGTTTTNEKLFF
few,TRBV6-6,NA,TRBJ2-6,TGTGCCAGCAGTTACTCGAGAGGGCCTGGGGCCAACGTCCTGACTTTC,CASSYSRGPGANVLTF
NA,TRBV6-5,NA,TRBJ1-4,TGTGCCAGCAGTTACTCGGGAGCAACTAATGAAAAACTGTTTTTT,CASSYSGATNEKLFF
NA,TRBV2,NA,TRBJ2-7,TGTGCCAGCAGCCTCAGCAGGGGCTCACCCCCGAAGCAGTACTTC,CASSLSRGSPPKQYF
NA,TRBV2,TRBD2,TRBJ2-1,TGTGCCAGCCAGCGGGAGACCTACAATGAGCAGTTCTTC,CASQRETYNEQFF
NA,TRBV5-1,TRBD2,TRBJ2-1,TGCGCCAGCAGCTCACTAGCGGCAGACAATGAGCAGTTCTTC,CASSSLAADNEQFF
once,TRBV21-1,NA,TRBJ2-7,TGTGCCAGCAGCATTCGGGGCGGGAATCGCTACGAGCAGTACTTC,CASSIRGGNRYEQYF
NA,TRBV5-1,TRBD2,TRBJ2-1,TGCGCCAGCAGCTTTATAGCGGGAGTAGGTGAGCAGTTCTTC,CASSFIAGVGEQFF
NA,TRBV18,TRBD2,TRBJ2-1,TGTGCCAGCGCGGGGACTAGCGGTTACAATGAGCAGTTCTTC,CASAGTSGYNEQFF
NA,TRBV6-1,NA,TRBJ2-3,TGTGCCAGCAGTTGGGGAGATACGCAGTATTTT,CASSWGDTQYF
NA,TRBV9,NA,TRBJ2-2,TGTGCCAGCAGCACCCTCGGGGAGCTGTTTTTT,CASSTLGELFF
NA,TRBV30,NA,TRBJ1-2,TGTGCCTGGAGTGAAAGGGGCCCTGGCTACACCTTC,CAWSERGPGYTF
NA,TRBV4-1,NA,TRBJ2-5,TGCGCCAGCAGCCTACAAGAGACCCAGTACTTC,CASSLQETQYF
NA,TRBV4-2,NA,TRBJ2-6,TGTGCCAGCAGCCAAGATGGGGTCTCTGGGGCCAACGTCCTGACTTTC,CASSQDGVSGANVLTF
NA,TRBV18,TRBD1,TRBJ2-2,TGTGCCAGCTCACCCAGGTGGACAGGGACTGACACCGGGGAGCTGTTTTTT,CASSPRWTGTDTGELFF
large,TRBV15,NA,TRBJ1-4,TGTGCCACCAGCAGAGATATAAGCGAAAATGAAAAACTGTTTTTT,CATSRDISENEKLFF
NA,TRBV7-2,NA,TRBJ2-1,TGTGCCAGCCGTCCGGGGGTACGAGCCGATGAGCAGTTCTTC,CASRPGVRADEQFF
NA,TRBV28,NA,TRBJ1-2,TGTGCCAGCAGCCTTCAAACGGGGGGCAGCTATGGCTACACCTTC,CASSLQTGGSYGYTF
few,TRBV6-6,NA,TRBJ1-3,TGTGCCAGCAGTTACGGCGGCGACGGTGGAAACACCATATATTTT,CASSYGGDGGNTIYF
NA,TRBV30,TRBD1,TRBJ1-4,TGTGCCTGGAGTCCGACAGGTCCAGGGGGGGAAAAACTGTTTTTT,CAWSPTGPGGEKLFF
once,TRBV28,NA,TRBJ2-2,TGTGCCAGCAGTTTTGCCCAGGGGGAGGTCGGGGAGCTGTTTTTT,CASSFAQGEVGELFF
NA,TRBV7-2,NA,TRBJ2-1,TGTGCCAGCAGTGATGTCGGGGGTCCTACTGAGCAGTTCTTC,CASSDVGGPTEQFF
NA,TRBV5-5,NA,TRBJ1-3,TGTGCCAGCAGCGCGGACAGTCTTTTTGGAAACACCATATATTTT,CASSADSLFGNTIYF
NA,TRBV11-3,NA,TRBJ2-3,TGTGCCAGCAGCTTAGGCGGGGGCACAGATACGCAGTATTTT,CASSLGGGTDTQYF
NA,TRBV28,NA,TRBJ1-1,TGTGCCAGCAGTTTCTCCCCCCGGGATCCGAACACTGAAGCTTTCTTT,CASSFSPRDPNTEAFF
NA,TRBV28,NA,TRBJ2-7,TGTGCCAGCAGTGTAGGTTATACTTCCTACGAGCAGTACTTC,CASSVGYTSYEQYF
NA,TRBV6-6,NA,TRBJ2-1,TGTGCCAGCAGTTACGACTACTTGGGTGAGCAGTTCTTC,CASSYDYLGEQFF
NA,TRBV7-6,TRBD1,TRBJ2-7,TGTGCCAGCAGCTTAGGTTCAGGGGGCTACGAGCAGTACTTC,CASSLGSGGYEQYF
once,TRBV4-1,NA,TRBJ2-1,TGCGCCAGCAGCCAAGTCGGTTACCCCCTGGTTGGTGGGCCGGGGCGGAATGAGCAGTTCTTC,CASSQVGYPLVGGPGRNEQFF
NA,TRBV9,NA,TRBJ2-5,TGTGCCAGCAGCGTAGGGCGCATGGACCAAGAGACCCAGTACTTC,CASSVGRMDQETQYF
NA,TRBV6-4,TRBD2,TRBJ2-1,TGTGCCAGCAGTGACGGGGGGACTAGCTACAATGAGCAGTTCTTC,CASSDGGTSYNEQFF
few,TRBV28,NA,TRBJ2-1,TGTGCCAGCAGCCTCCGGGGCTTGGCAGATGAGCAGTTCTTC,CASSLRGLADEQFF
NA,TRBV28,NA,TRBJ2-7,TGTGCCAGCAGTTACACGCACGAGCAGTACTTC,CASSYTHEQYF